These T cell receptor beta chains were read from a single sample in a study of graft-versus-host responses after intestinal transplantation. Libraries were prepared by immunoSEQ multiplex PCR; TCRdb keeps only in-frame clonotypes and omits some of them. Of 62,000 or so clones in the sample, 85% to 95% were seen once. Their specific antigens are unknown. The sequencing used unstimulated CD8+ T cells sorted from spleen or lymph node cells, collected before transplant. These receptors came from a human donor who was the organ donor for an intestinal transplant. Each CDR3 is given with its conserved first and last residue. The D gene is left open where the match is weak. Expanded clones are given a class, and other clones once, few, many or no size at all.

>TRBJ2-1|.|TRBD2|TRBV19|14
CASSISGTKNEQFF
TGTGCCAGTAGTATATCCGGGACTAAGAATGAGCAGTTCTTC
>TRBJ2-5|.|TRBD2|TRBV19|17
CASSWGGLAGVWETQYF
TGTGCCAGTAGTTGGGGCGGCCTAGCGGGAGTGTGGGAGACCCAGTACTTC
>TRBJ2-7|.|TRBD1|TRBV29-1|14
CSVEDPRGQYEQYF
TGCAGCGTTGAAGATCCCAGGGGGCAGTACGAGCAGTACTTC
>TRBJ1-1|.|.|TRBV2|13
CATRTVMNTEAFF
TGTGCCACACGGACAGTCATGAACACTGAAGCTTTCTTT
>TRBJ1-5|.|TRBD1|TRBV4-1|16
CASSQDSGGDYQPQHF
TGCGCCAGCAGCCAAGATTCAGGGGGCGACTATCAGCCCCAGCATTTT
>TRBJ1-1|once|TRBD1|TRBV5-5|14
CASSSRTGRAEAFF
TGTGCCAGCAGCTCCCGGACAGGGAGGGCTGAAGCTTTCTTT
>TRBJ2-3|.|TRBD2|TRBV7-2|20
CASSLAGPSGLAGDTDTQYF
TGTGCCAGCAGCTTAGCGGGGCCTTCGGGACTAGCGGGAGATACAGATACGCAGTATTTT
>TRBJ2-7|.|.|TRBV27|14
CAGPLSGKPYEQYF
TGTGCCGGCCCTTTGAGCGGTAAGCCGTACGAGCAGTACTTC
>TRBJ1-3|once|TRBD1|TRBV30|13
CAWSGGTGPAIYF
TGTGCCTGGAGTGGAGGGACAGGCCCCGCCATATATTTT
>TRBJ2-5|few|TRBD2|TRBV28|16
CASKVGFGRAPETQYF
TGTGCCAGCAAGGTCGGGTTCGGGAGGGCCCCAGAGACCCAGTACTTC
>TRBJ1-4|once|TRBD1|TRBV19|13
CASRRQGEVELFF
TGTGCCAGTAGACGACAGGGGGAGGTGGAACTGTTTTTT
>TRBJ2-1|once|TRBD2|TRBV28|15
CASSPGTSGSYEQFF
TGTGCCAGCAGTCCCGGGACTAGCGGGAGCTATGAGCAGTTCTTC
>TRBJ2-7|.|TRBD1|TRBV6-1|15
CASSDSGQGFYEQYF
TGTGCCAGCAGTGACTCGGGACAGGGGTTCTACGAGCAGTACTTC
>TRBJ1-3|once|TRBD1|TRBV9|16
CASSVVGQGAGNTIYF
TGTGCCAGCAGCGTAGTGGGACAGGGTGCTGGAAACACCATATATTTT
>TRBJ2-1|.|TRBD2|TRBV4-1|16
CASSRIAGGSYNEQFF
TGCGCCAGCAGCCGTATAGCGGGGGGCTCCTACAATGAGCAGTTCTTC
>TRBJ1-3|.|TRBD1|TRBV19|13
CASRTGAGNTIYF
TGTGCCAGCCGGACAGGGGCTGGAAACACCATATATTTT
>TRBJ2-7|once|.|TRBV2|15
CASRWGPQRSYEQYF
TGTGCCAGCAGATGGGGGCCACAGCGGTCCTACGAGCAGTACTTC